This T cell receptor beta chain was sequenced for a study of STAT5B mutations in CD4+ large granular lymphocyte leukemia. Study outcomes and limitations: Without putative leukemic clones, patient CD4-sorted repertoires remained more clonal than healthy CD4+ repertoires.

Remarks on this clone: No antigen is known for it.

This CDR3 comprises 13 residues. CDR1 is SQVTM and CDR2 is ANQGSEA in the germline V gene. The assay was run at survey level. TCRdb keeps only in-frame clones here, not all; method: immunoSEQ multiplex PCR. The table lists 30,000 to 40,000 clones, under 80% of them singletons. The TCR originated in a human donor in good health. The rearrangement uses TRBV29-1 and TRBJ2-5; D is unresolved. The J call may be mistaken, given a closer DNA end match to TRBJ2-7. Sequenced: CD4+ T cells from blood buffy coats. The CDR3 loop is CSVDLLIGGEQYF. CDR3 DNA sequence: TGCAGCGTTGACTTACTCATCGGTGGCGAGCAGTACTTC.